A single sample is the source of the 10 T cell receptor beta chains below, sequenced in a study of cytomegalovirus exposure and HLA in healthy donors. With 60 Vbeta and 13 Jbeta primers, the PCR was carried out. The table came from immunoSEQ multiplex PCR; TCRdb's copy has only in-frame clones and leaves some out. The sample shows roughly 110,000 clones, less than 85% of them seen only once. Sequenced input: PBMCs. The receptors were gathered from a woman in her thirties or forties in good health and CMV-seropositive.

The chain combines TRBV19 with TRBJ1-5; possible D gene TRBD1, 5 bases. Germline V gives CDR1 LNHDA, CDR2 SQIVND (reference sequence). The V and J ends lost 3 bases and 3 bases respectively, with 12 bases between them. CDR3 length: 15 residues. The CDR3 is CASSMAREYNQPQHF. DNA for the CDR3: TGTGCCAGTAGTATGGCCAGGGAATACAATCAGCCCCAGCATTTT.

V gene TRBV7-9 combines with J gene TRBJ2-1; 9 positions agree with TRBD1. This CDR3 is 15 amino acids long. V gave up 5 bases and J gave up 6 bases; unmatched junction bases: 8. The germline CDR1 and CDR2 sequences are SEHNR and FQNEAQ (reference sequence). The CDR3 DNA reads TGTGCCAGCAGCCGGGGACAGGGTGATGTCAATGAGCAGTTCTTC. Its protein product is CASSRGQGDVNEQFF.

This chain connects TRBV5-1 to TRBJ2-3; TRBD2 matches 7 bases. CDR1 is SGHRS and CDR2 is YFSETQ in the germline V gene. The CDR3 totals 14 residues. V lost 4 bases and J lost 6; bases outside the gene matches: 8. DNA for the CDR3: TGCGCCAGCAGCGCTAGCGGAAGGTCGGATACGCAGTATTTT. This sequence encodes CASSASGRSDTQYF.

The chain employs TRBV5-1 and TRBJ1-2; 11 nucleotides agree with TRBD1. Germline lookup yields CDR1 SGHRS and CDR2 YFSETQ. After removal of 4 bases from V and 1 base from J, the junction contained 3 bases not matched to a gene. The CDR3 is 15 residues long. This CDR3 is CASSTGTGGNYGYTF. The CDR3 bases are TGCGCCAGCAGCACCGGGACAGGGGGTAACTATGGCTACACCTTC.

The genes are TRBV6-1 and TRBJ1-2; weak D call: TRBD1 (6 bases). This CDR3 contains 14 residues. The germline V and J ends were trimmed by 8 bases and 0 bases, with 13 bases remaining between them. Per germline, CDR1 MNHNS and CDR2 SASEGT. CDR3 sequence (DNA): TGTGCCAGCCGAGTACAGGGCTCTAACTATGGCTACACCTTC. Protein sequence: CASRVQGSNYGYTF.

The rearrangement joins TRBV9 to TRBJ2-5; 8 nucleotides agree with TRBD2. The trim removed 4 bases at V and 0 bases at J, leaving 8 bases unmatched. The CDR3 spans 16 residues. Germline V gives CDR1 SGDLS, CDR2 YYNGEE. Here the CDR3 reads CASSLHGGEYQETQYF. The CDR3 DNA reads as TGTGCCAGCAGCCTTCACGGGGGGGAGTACCAAGAGACCCAGTACTTC. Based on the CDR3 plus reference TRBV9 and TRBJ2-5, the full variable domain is DSGVTQTPKHLITATGQRVTLRCSPRSGDLSVYWYQQSLDQGLQFLIQYYNGEERAKGNILERFSAQQFPDLHSELNLSSLELGDSALYFCASSLHGGEYQETQYFGPGTRLLVL.

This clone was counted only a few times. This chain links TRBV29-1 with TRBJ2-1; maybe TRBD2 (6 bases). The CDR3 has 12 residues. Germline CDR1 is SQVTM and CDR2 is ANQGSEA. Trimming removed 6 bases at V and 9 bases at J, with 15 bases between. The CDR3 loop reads CSVVAAVGEQFF. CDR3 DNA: TGCAGCGTGGTAGCGGCGGTGGGTGAGCAGTTCTTC.

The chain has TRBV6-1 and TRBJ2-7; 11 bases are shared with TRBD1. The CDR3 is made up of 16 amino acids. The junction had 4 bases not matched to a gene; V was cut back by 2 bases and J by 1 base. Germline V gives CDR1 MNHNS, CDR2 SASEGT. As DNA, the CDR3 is TGTGCCAGCAGTGAATCAGGGACAGGGGGTTCCTACGAGCAGTACTTC. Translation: CASSESGTGGSYEQYF.

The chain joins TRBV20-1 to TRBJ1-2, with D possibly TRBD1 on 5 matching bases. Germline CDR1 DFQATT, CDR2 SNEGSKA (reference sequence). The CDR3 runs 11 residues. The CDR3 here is CSPGDRRGYTF. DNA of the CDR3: TGCAGCCCCGGCGACAGACGTGGCTACACCTTC.

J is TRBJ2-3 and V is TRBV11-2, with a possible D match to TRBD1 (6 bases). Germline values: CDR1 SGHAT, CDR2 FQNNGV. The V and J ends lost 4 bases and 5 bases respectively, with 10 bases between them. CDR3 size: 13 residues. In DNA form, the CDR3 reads TGTGCCAGCAGCTGGAGAGGGGGAGATACGCAGTATTTT. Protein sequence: CASSWRGGDTQYF. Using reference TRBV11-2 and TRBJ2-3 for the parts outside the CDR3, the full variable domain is EAGVAQSPRYKIIEKRQSVAFWCNPISGHATLYWYQQILGQGPKLLIQFQNNGVVDDSQLPKDRFSAERLKGVDSTLKIQPAKLEDSAVYLCASSWRGGDTQYFGPGTRLTVL.